This is a list of T cell receptor beta chains from one sample in a study of blood T cell repertoires in COVID-19. Profiled with immunoSEQ multiplex PCR; TCRdb holds only in-frame clones, not every one. Among approximately 120,000 clones, roughly 80% were seen once, and the ten largest hold 18%. Sequenced input: peripheral blood. The receptors shown here come from a woman in her fifties or sixties with acute or convalescent COVID-19. CDR3s include the opening cysteine and the closing phenylalanine or tryptophan. A D gene is named only where the DNA matches it firmly. Clone size is given for some rows only: seen once, a few or many times, or a class if the clone is expanded.

j_gene,abundance,v_gene,d_gene,CDR3aa,CDR3nt
TRBJ2-1,-,TRBV7-2,-,CASSPVTNEQFF,TGTGCCAGCAGCCCTGTCACTAATGAGCAGTTCTTC
TRBJ2-1,-,TRBV11-2,TRBD2,CASSASGGAYNEQFF,TGTGCCAGCAGCGCTAGCGGGGGGGCTTACAATGAGCAGTTCTTC
TRBJ1-5,-,TRBV6-5,-,CASNRLQGPQHF,TGTGCCAGCAATCGCCTGCAGGGCCCCCAGCATTTT
TRBJ1-5,once,TRBV28,TRBD1,CASRRTGGAQPQHF,TGTGCCAGCAGGCGGACAGGGGGCGCTCAGCCCCAGCATTTT
TRBJ2-5,-,TRBV4-1,-,CASSLAAGGGQETQYF,TGCGCCAGCAGCCTCGCGGCGGGCGGCGGGCAAGAGACCCAGTACTTC
TRBJ2-1,once,TRBV6-1,-,CASGLLSNEQFF,TGTGCCAGCGGGCTCCTCTCCAATGAGCAGTTCTTC
TRBJ1-2,few,TRBV24-1,-,CATSQRPGINGANYGYTF,TGTGCCACCAGCCAACGGCCAGGGATAAACGGCGCAAATTATGGCTACACCTTC
TRBJ1-4,-,TRBV2,TRBD1,CASTLQGANEKLFF,TGTGCCAGCACCCTACAGGGGGCAAATGAAAAACTGTTTTTT
TRBJ2-7,-,TRBV5-4,TRBD1,CASSLPGTGVEQYF,TGTGCCAGCAGCTTACCCGGGACAGGGGTCGAGCAGTACTTC
TRBJ2-3,few,TRBV30,TRBD2,CAWSDRTSDTDTQYF,TGTGCCTGGAGTGACCGGACTAGCGACACAGATACGCAGTATTTT
TRBJ1-3,-,TRBV28,-,CASSTPFSGNTIYF,TGTGCCAGCAGCACTCCTTTCTCTGGAAACACCATATATTTT
TRBJ1-5,-,TRBV7-9,-,CASSSAGGQRQPQHF,TGTGCCAGCAGCTCCGCGGGGGGGCAACGCCAGCCCCAGCATTTT
TRBJ2-1,-,TRBV28,TRBD2,CASMALSGAKRFF,TGTGCCAGTATGGCACTTAGCGGGGCTAAGCGGTTCTTC
TRBJ2-1,-,TRBV6-5,TRBD2,CATGLAGGYNEQFF,TGTGCCACGGGACTAGCGGGGGGCTACAATGAGCAGTTCTTC
TRBJ2-3,-,TRBV11-3,TRBD2,CASSPIAGPDTDTQYF,TGTGCCAGCAGCCCCATAGCGGGCCCTGACACAGATACGCAGTATTTT
TRBJ2-2,-,TRBV5-1,-,CASSPRENTGELFF,TGCGCCAGCAGCCCCCGGGAAAACACCGGGGAGCTGTTTTTT
TRBJ1-2,-,TRBV30,-,CACQAGYTF,TGTGCCTGCCAGGCTGGCTACACCTTC
TRBJ2-3,-,TRBV3-1/TRBV3-2,-,CASSQSVVGTQYF,TGTGCCAGCAGCCAAAGCGTAGTAGGTACGCAGTATTTT
TRBJ2-7,-,TRBV11-2,-,CASSLAGGVEQYF,TGTGCCAGCAGCTTAGCCGGCGGGGTCGAGCAGTACTTC
TRBJ2-7,-,TRBV9,TRBD2,CASSVSGSAYEQYF,TGTGCCAGCAGCGTTAGCGGGAGTGCCTACGAGCAGTACTTC
TRBJ2-7,-,TRBV27,-,CASSLVGVGEQYF,TGTGCCAGCTCCTTAGTAGGGGTAGGCGAGCAGTACTTC
TRBJ1-1,-,TRBV28,-,CASSFGLGAFF,TGTGCCAGCAGTTTCGGACTCGGAGCTTTCTTT
TRBJ2-5,-,TRBV5-4,TRBD1,CASSYRGETQYF,TGTGCCAGCAGCTACAGGGGTGAGACCCAGTACTTC
TRBJ2-3,-,TRBV7-6,TRBD2,CASSLRGSGTDTQYF,TGTGCCAGCAGCCTAAGGGGTAGCGGGACAGATACGCAGTATTTT
TRBJ1-4,-,TRBV11-3,-,CASSEGGGQGNEKLFF,TGTGCCAGCAGCGAAGGAGGAGGGCAGGGTAATGAAAAACTGTTTTTT
TRBJ2-7,-,TRBV24-1,-,CATSDAGLTYEQYF,TGTGCCACCAGTGACGCGGGACTTACCTACGAGCAGTACTTC
TRBJ1-3,-,TRBV5-4,-,CASSSGDGNTIYF,TGTGCCAGCAGTTCGGGGGACGGAAACACCATATATTTT
TRBJ2-5,-,TRBV7-7,TRBD2,CASSLDAGEETQYF,TGTGCTAGCAGCTTAGATGCGGGGGAAGAGACCCAGTACTTC
TRBJ1-2,-,TRBV12-5,TRBD1,CASGLEGARGYTF,TGTGCTAGTGGTTTAGAGGGGGCGCGAGGCTACACCTTC
TRBJ1-1,-,TRBV9,-,CASSPNYSGERTEAFF,TGTGCCAGCAGCCCTAACTATTCAGGGGAAAGGACTGAAGCTTTCTTT
TRBJ1-5,few,TRBV5-6,-,CASSFSGPSGPQHF,TGTGCCAGCAGCTTCAGCGGCCCCAGTGGGCCCCAGCATTTT
TRBJ2-1,-,TRBV11-2,-,CASSGALINNEQFF,TGTGCCAGCAGCGGGGCCCTTATCAACAATGAGCAGTTCTTC
TRBJ1-2,-,TRBV19,-,CASNPGLGGYTF,TGTGCCAGTAACCCGGGTTTAGGTGGCTACACCTTC
TRBJ1-6,-,TRBV5-1,TRBD1,CASSLADRDSPLHF,TGCGCCAGCAGCTTGGCTGACAGGGATTCACCCCTCCACTTT
TRBJ2-7,-,TRBV4-3,-,CASSQEIVAEQYF,TGCGCCAGCAGCCAAGAAATTGTGGCCGAGCAGTACTTC